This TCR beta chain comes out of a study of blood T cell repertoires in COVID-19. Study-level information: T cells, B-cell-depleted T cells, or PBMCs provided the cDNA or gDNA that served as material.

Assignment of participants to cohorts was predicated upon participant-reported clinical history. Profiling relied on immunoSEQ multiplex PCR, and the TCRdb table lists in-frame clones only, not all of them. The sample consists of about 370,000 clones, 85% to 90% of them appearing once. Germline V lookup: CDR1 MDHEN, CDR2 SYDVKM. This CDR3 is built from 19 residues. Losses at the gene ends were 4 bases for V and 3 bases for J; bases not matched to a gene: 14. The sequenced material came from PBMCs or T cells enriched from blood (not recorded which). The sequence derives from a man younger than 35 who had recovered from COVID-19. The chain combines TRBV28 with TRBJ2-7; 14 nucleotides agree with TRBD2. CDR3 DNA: TGTGCCAGCAGTTCACCGGGACAAGGACTAGCGGGAGGATACTACGAGCAGTACTTC. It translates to CASSSPGQGLAGGYYEQYF.